This T cell receptor (beta chain) was sequenced in a study of shared clonotypes between healthy human individuals. Each of the donors was a healthy adult who was HIV-negative and had not had a recent acute infection or vaccination. Only Caucasian adults living in Nashville, Tennessee served as donors. Study processing details: Filtering of immunoSEQ junctional sequences could not match full-length read filtering. Measured with immunoSEQ multiplex PCR; TCRdb has only the in-frame clones, and not every one. Clone size and V and J calls were adopted from that table, with D and trimming inferred from the DNA. The table records 2 million to 2.5 million clones, 85% to 95% of them present only once. This CDR3 region has 13 residues. Trimming pared 7 bases from V and 2 bases from J, leaving 14 bases between. Germline V gene sequence: CDR1 SQVTM, CDR2 ANQGSEA.

Input material: naive CD4+ T cells from PBMCs. Subset denoted: CD45RA+ positively selected. The V and J genes are TRBV29-1 and TRBJ2-5; D call uncertain. The source is a man aged 18 to 29 in good health. Some clones in this sample may be carry-over from other donors' samples. CDR3: CSAKPGRQETQYF. Written as DNA, the CDR3 is TGCAGCGCCAAACCGGGCAGACAAGAGACCCAGTACTTC.